This T cell receptor beta chain was sequenced during a study of CD8 T cells in ankylosing spondylitis. MiXCR, applied by TCRdb to the 5' RACE reads, yields one record per CDR3 protein. The repertoire includes about 280,000 distinct CDR3 sequences, approximately 20% of them detected once, and 7.5% to 9.5% sits in the top ten. This clonotype was detected many times. Its antigen is currently unknown. Study-level points and caveats: Clones linked to the disease showed a CD8+ phenotype. They occurred at relatively low frequencies in peripheral blood.

With V trimmed by 11 bases and J by 1 base, 6 bases remained unmatched. In germline, CDR1 is MNHEY, CDR2 SVGEGT. This CDR3 has 13 amino acids. This clonotype was sampled from a male donor with ankylosing spondylitis or in good health (not recorded which). This sequence joins TRBV6-2 or TRBV6-3 and TRBJ1-1, with TRBD1 identical over 8 bases. The specimen sequenced was blood, either unsorted or a sorted T cell fraction (not recorded which). CDR3 coding DNA: TGTGCCCACTCGACAGGGGAGAACACTGAAGCTTTCTTT. It encodes CAHSTGENTEAFF.